This T cell receptor (beta chain) derives from a study of tumor-infiltrating lymphocytes in primary liver carcinoma. The overall study: T1-T3 N0M0 was the stage of the tumors, which were roughly 4.2 to 11 cm across.

The length of the CDR3 is 15 residues. With respect to this clonotype: Its target is not known.

cDNA specific to TCR beta was made from 500 ng of total RNA, with a constant-region primer employed for priming. Three-round nested multiplex PCR performed with slightly modified ARM-PCR produced the TCR beta libraries. In the first two PCR rounds, TRBV1-TRBV30 forward primers were paired with a C-beta reverse primer, and each round lasted approximately 9 cycles. TCRdb itself ran the multiplex PCR reads through MiXCR, one entry per CDR3 protein. The sample consists of about 200,000 distinct CDR3 sequences, 65% of them appearing once. Blood RNA was derived from unsorted whole blood, and germline DNA was extracted too. Study findings and constraints: Tumor-adjacent and tumor-blood pairs shared a smaller degree of overlap than tumor region pairs. Relative to blood, tumors carried a significantly larger fraction of the repertoire in their top 250 clones (p = 0.039).

The specimen sequenced was peripheral blood. This clonotype was sampled from a woman aged 55-69 years with primary liver carcinoma and hepatitis B virus infection. The chain recombines TRBV21-1 with TRBJ2-2; no check of the table's D call, TRBD2, against the DNA was made. TRBV21-1 is a recognized pseudogene. The CDR3 DNA is TGTGCCAGCAGCAATAGTTACGGGAGTAGCGGGGAGCTGTTTTTT. Protein sequence: CASSNSYGSSGELFF.